A single sample is the source of the 16 T cell receptor beta chains below, sequenced in a study of OX40 agonist ivuxolimab in advanced cancers. Library construction relied on the immunoSEQ multiplex PCR assay. What TCRdb holds here is the immuneACCESS table cut down to in-frame rearrangements. Part of the clones is not present; checked against another copy, under half of the missing clones reflect an unresolved V gene, and the others are unexplained. In this sample the table shows 60,000 to 90,000 clones, over 85% of which occur a single time. The ten largest clones take up about 0.35% of the sample. The sequences come from CD4+ or CD8+ T cells sorted from blood, collected in a trial of the OX40 agonist ivuxolimab. Every receptor here comes from an adult with an advanced solid tumor such as melanoma, head and neck, liver or kidney cancer.

This chain links TRBV21-1 with TRBJ2-1; the table gives TRBD2 as D, unverified against the DNA. TRBV21-1 is classified as a pseudogene. The CDR3 has 16 residues. Written as DNA, the CDR3 is TGTGCCAGCAACTCCTCCTGGGTGGGGACTTGCAATGAGCAGTTCTTC. Residues: CASNSSWVGTCNEQFF.

This rearrangement joins TRBV5-4 to TRBJ1-5, with D hard to call. CDR3 length: 14 amino acids. V was trimmed by 0 bases and J by 6 bases, leaving 10 bases between them. Germline V gene sequence: CDR1 SGHNT, CDR2 YYREEE (reference sequence). CDR3 sequence (DNA): TGTGCCAGCAGCTTGGGGGCAGGCGGTCAGCCCCAGCATTTT. Protein: CASSLGAGGQPQHF.

CDR3 in DNA: TGCGCCAGCAGCTTGGGACAGGGGGCTAATTCACCCCTCCACTTT. This gives the protein CASSLGQGANSPLHF. The chain uses TRBV5-1 and TRBJ1-6, with TRBD1 identical over 10 bases. This CDR3 comprises 15 residues. Germline assignment: CDR1 SGHRS and CDR2 YFSETQ. V shed 0 bases, J shed 6 bases, and the junction held 0 bases outside the gene matches.

J is TRBJ2-7 and V is TRBV29-1; D may be TRBD1 (6 bases). Germline CDR1 and CDR2: SQVTM and ANQGSEA. The CDR3 is 12 amino acids. The germline V and J ends were trimmed by 3 bases and 3 bases, with 9 bases remaining between them. CDR3 protein: CSVEQGIYEQYF. The CDR3 DNA reads as TGCAGCGTTGAGCAGGGGATCTACGAGCAGTACTTC.

This chain uses TRBV29-1 with TRBJ2-3, with 8 bases identical to TRBD2. The CDR3 length is 15 residues. CDR1 is SQVTM and CDR2 is ANQGSEA in the germline V gene. J lost 2 bases, V lost 3 bases, and 7 bases had no gene match. The CDR3 reads CSVEGLVGITDTQYF. The DNA of the CDR3 is TGCAGCGTTGAGGGACTAGTAGGTATCACAGATACGCAGTATTTT.

The chain recombines TRBV28 with TRBJ2-1; 7 nucleotides line up with TRBD2. The CDR3 sequence is 16 residues long. V lost 5 bases and J lost 2; bases outside the gene matches: 9. Germline loops: CDR1 MDHEN, CDR2 SYDVKM. CDR3: CASSPMGRATYNEQFF. In nucleotides, the CDR3 is TGTGCCAGCAGTCCCATGGGGAGGGCGACCTACAATGAGCAGTTCTTC.

This chain connects TRBV2 to TRBJ1-5; D gene ambiguous. The CDR3 length is 17 residues. Trimming took off 0 bases at V and 0 bases at J, with 12 bases between the two ends. Germline values: CDR1 SNHLY, CDR2 FYNNEI. CDR3 region: CASSEAARSYSNQPQHF. Written as DNA, the CDR3 is TGTGCCAGCAGTGAAGCCGCCAGGTCGTATAGCAATCAGCCCCAGCATTTT.

The rearrangement links TRBV27 to TRBJ1-6, with D maybe TRBD1 (6 bases). Germline CDR1 and CDR2: MNHEY and SMNVEV (reference sequence). Trimming shortened V by 2 bases and J by 8 bases, and 13 bases separated the two germline ends. This CDR3 has 15 amino acids. The CDR3 reads CASSLGAGEYSPLHF. Written as DNA, the CDR3 is TGTGCCAGCAGTTTAGGGGCAGGGGAGTATTCACCCCTCCACTTT.

V gene TRBV28 combines with J gene TRBJ2-3; no definite D call. Trimming cost V 6 bases and J 0 bases, with 10 bases left between them. Germline CDR1 is MDHEN and CDR2 is SYDVKM. This CDR3 is 14 amino acids long. This chain's CDR3 is CASSPSASTDTQYF. CDR3 bases: TGTGCCAGCAGCCCGAGTGCTAGCACAGATACGCAGTATTTT.

J is TRBJ2-7 and V is TRBV4-1, with D tentatively TRBD2 (5 bases). This CDR3 has 15 residues. V lost 0 bases and J 2 bases, leaving 11 bases between the germline ends. Germline V gives CDR1 MGHRA, CDR2 YSYEKL. This chain's CDR3 is CASSQDRGNPYEQYF. CDR3 coding DNA: TGCGCCAGCAGCCAAGATCGAGGGAACCCCTACGAGCAGTACTTC.

The chain links TRBV9 to TRBJ2-1, with 10 bases fitting TRBD1. The germline CDR1 and CDR2 sequences are SGDLS and YYNGEE. V lost 0 bases to trimming and J lost 9 bases; unmatched junction nucleotides: 6. The CDR3 totals 15 residues. CDR3 residues: CASSVGQGAGGEQFF. In DNA, the CDR3 is TGTGCCAGCAGCGTAGGACAGGGGGCCGGTGGTGAGCAGTTCTTC.

The chain employs TRBV7-2 and TRBJ2-5; 9 nucleotides agree with TRBD1. This CDR3 is 14 amino acids long. Germline V gene lookup returns CDR1 SGHTA and CDR2 FQGNSA. J gave up 2 bases and V 5 bases, and 3 bases lay outside the gene matches. The CDR3: CASSGTGIQETQYF. The CDR3 DNA reads TGTGCCAGCAGCGGGACAGGGATACAAGAGACCCAGTACTTC.

The genes are TRBV10-3 and TRBJ1-4, with TRBD1 matching over 8 bases. The CDR3 contains 15 residues. From germline, CDR1 is ENHRY and CDR2 SYGVKD. The ends lost 0 bases at V and 6 bases at J; junction bases unmatched: 3. The CDR3 here is CAISESATGDEKLFF. The CDR3 DNA reads TGTGCCATCAGTGAGTCGGCGACAGGGGATGAAAAACTGTTTTTT.

V usage is TRBV29-1 and J usage is TRBJ1-1, with D unclear. Germline V gives CDR1 SQVTM, CDR2 ANQGSEA. The CDR3 contains 13 residues. Trimming stripped 3 bases from V and 1 base from J, with 9 bases between. CDR3 in DNA: TGCAGCGTTGATTATTCGGGGAACACTGAAGCTTTCTTT. This sequence encodes CSVDYSGNTEAFF.

This clone was seen just once. The chain carries TRBV6-1 and TRBJ1-2; possibly TRBD1 for D (5 bases). The CDR3 has 14 residues. V lost 0 bases to trimming and J lost 8 bases, with 13 bases between them. From germline, CDR1 is MNHNS and CDR2 SASEGT. Here the CDR3 reads CASSEAGGAYGYTF. CDR3 nucleotide sequence: TGTGCCAGCAGTGAAGCGGGAGGGGCTTACGGCTACACCTTC.

The DNA of the CDR3 is TGTGCCAGCAGCCCTAAAACAGGGGTCCAAGGGGAGCAGTACTTC. This sequence encodes CASSPKTGVQGEQYF. J is TRBJ2-7 and V is TRBV27; TRBD1 matches at 7 bases. Germline CDR1 is MNHEY and CDR2 is SMNVEV (reference sequence). Trimming removed 6 bases from V and 7 bases from J; junction bases left unmatched: 15. The CDR3 runs to 15 residues.